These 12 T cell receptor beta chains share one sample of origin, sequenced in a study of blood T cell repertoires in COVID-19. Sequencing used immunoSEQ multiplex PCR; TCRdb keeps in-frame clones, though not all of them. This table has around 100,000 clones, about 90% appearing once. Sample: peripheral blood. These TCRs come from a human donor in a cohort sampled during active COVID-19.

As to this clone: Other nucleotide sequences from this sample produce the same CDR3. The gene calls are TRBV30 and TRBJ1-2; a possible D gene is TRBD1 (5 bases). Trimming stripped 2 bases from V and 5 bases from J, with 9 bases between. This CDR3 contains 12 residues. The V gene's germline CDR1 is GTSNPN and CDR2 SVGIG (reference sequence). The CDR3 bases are TGTGCCTGGAGTTCTGGGGGGTATGGCTACACCTTC. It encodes CAWSSGGYGYTF.

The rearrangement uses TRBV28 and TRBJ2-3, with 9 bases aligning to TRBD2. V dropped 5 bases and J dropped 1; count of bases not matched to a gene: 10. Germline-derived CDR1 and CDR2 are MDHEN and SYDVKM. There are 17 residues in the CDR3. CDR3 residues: CASSPYERGAGTDTQYF. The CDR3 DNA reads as TGTGCCAGCAGTCCCTATGAGCGGGGGGCAGGCACAGATACGCAGTATTTT.

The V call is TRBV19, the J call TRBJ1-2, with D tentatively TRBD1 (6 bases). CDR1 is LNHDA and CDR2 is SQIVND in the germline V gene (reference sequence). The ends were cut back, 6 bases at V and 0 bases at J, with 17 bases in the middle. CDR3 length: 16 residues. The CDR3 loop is CASRPRTEGSNYGYTF. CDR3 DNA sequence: TGTGCCAGTAGGCCGAGGACAGAGGGATCTAACTATGGCTACACCTTC.

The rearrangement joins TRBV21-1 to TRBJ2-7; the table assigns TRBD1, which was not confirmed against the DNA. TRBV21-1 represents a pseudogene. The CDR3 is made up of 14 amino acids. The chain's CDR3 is CASSHPTGHGEQYF. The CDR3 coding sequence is TGTGCCAGCAGTCACCCGACAGGGCACGGCGAGCAGTACTTC.

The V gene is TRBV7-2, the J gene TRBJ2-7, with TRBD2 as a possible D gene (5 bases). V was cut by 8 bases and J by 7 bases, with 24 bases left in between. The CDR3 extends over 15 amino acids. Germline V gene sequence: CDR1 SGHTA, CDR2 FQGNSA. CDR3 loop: CASCWSSGPTQEQYF. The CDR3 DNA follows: TGTGCCAGCTGTTGGAGCAGCGGTCCTACTCAAGAGCAGTACTTC.

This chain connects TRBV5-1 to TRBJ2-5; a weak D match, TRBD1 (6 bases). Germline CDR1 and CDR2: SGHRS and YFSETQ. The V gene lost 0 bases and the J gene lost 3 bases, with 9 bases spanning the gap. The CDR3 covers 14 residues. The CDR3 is CASSLGAGEETQYF. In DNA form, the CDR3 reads TGCGCCAGCAGCTTGGGGGCAGGGGAAGAGACCCAGTACTTC.

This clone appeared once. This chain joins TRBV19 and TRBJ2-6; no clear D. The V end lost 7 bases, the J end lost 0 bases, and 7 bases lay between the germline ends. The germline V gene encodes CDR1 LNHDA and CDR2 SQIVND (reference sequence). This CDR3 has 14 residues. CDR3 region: CASMVRSGANVLTF. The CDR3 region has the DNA TGTGCCAGTATGGTGCGCTCTGGGGCCAACGTCCTGACTTTC.

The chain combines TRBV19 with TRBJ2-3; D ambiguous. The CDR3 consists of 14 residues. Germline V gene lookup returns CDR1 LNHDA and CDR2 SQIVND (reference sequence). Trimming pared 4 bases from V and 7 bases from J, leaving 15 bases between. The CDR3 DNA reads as TGTGCCAGTAGTAGTCGTAGGAACTATCATACGCAGTATTTT. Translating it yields CASSSRRNYHTQYF.

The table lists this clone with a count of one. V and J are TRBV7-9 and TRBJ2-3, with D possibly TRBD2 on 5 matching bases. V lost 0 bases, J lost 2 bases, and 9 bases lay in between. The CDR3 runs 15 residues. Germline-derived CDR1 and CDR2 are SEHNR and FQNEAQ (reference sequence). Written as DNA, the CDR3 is TGTGCCAGCAGCTTAGCTGGACTCGACACAGATACGCAGTATTTT. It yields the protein CASSLAGLDTDTQYF.

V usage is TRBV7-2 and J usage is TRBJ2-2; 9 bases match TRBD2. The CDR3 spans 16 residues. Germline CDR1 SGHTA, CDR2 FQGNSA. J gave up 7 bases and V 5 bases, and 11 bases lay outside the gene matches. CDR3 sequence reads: CASSPRVAGVIGELFF. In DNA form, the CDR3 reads TGTGCCAGCAGCCCCCGAGTAGCGGGAGTTATCGGGGAGCTGTTTTTT.

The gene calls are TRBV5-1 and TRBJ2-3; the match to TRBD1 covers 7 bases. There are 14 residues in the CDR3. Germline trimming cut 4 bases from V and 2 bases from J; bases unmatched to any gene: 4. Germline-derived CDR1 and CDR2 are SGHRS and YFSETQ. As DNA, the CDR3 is TGCGCCAGCAGCCCCGGACAGGACACAGATACGCAGTATTTT. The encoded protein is CASSPGQDTDTQYF.

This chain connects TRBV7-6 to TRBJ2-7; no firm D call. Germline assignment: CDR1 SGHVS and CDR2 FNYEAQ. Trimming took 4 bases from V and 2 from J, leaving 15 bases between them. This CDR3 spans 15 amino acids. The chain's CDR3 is CASSSRPERAYEQYF. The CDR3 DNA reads TGTGCCAGCAGCTCGAGACCCGAACGGGCCTACGAGCAGTACTTC.